This T cell receptor (beta chain) was captured in a study of cytomegalovirus exposure and HLA in healthy donors (TCRdb year 2017). For the wider study: An earlier analysis of more than 550 of the donors reported over 250 Gb of sequence data and 117 million unique TCR beta sequences obtained from 150 million to 200 million T cells. About 300 gigabases of sequencing data and tens of millions of unique TCR sequences were included in an early release covering around 600 HLA-typed donors. Of the 300 to 450 genotyped donors, around 81% fell in the genetic ancestry cluster associated with self-reported Caucasian donors. The study was designed to test whether signatures of past pathogen exposure could be identified by cataloging public T cell receptors. The T cell repertoires of several hundred subjects were profiled by immunosequencing and related to cytomegalovirus serostatus. A separate validation cohort of roughly 110 different subjects was used in addition to the 666-subject first cohort. To predict cytomegalovirus infection status, the study brought together high-throughput TCR immunosequencing, statistical association of individual TCRs with disease status, and machine learning. To study patterns of TCR occurrence, a later analysis re-analyzed previously published TCR beta repertoires from 700 or so donors and added high-resolution HLA genotyping. In the later analysis, no new phenotypic data were used to find candidate immune exposures; instead, reliance was placed on TCR beta sequences and their occurrence across donors. In an earlier analysis of a few hundred of the donors, high-throughput TCR beta sequencing was used to judge whether each TCR beta V gene segment behaved as functional or pseudogenic. Donor age, sex, ethnicity and CMV serostatus were compiled alongside the repertoire data. A later genetic analysis took genome-wide SNP genotypes for about three fifths of the roughly 700 donors and used that subset as a discovery cohort. All discovery cohort repertoires had been generated using a single sequencing platform. HLA typing included class I and class II loci at four-digit resolution. Typing coverage varied by locus: roughly 629-630 donors for A, B, C, DRB1 and DQB1; roughly 500 for DQA1; 600 to 610 for DPA1; roughly 450 for DPB1. About five DR-DQ haplotypes were treated as single units for association and clustering because of strong linkage in the cohort. On average, over 200,000 unique TCR beta nucleotide sequences were sequenced per donor among a few hundred genotyped donors of the cohort, with roughly 18% of those sequences being non-productive.

Library creation used the immunoSEQ multiplex PCR assay. For the multiplex PCR, a mixture combining 60 forward primers for TCR Vbeta segments and 13 reverse primers for TCR Jbeta segments was used. The CDR3 region of rearranged TCR beta genes was amplified from genomic DNA with a multiplex PCR assay. On the Illumina HiSeq System, the amplified TCR beta libraries were sequenced as 87-base-pair reads. The study's processing was this. Across the 700 or so repertoires, a later analysis counted approximately 83 million unique TCR beta chains, around 11 million of which were shared by at least two donors. Raw reads were error-corrected and collapsed into unique sequences with a nearest-neighbor algorithm that merged closely related sequences to remove PCR and sequencing errors. V, D and J gene segments were assigned by aligning CDR3 sequences to IMGT reference sequences. Each retained sequence needed at least a six-nucleotide match to both a V gene segment and a J gene segment. Rearrangements were called productive when the CDR3 lacked stop codons and stayed in frame with V and J; all others were non-productive. Following IMGT convention, CDR3 was defined as the stretch from the second conserved V-encoded cysteine to the conserved J-encoded phenylalanine. The earlier analysis of 587 of the donors excluded sequences that lacked an unambiguous match to a single V gene segment. An earlier analysis of 587 of the donors classified V segments as functional when productive rearrangements were above 56.7% and as segregating when the standard deviation between donors was above 5%. A statistical classification framework was built for diagnosing cytomegalovirus status from the catalog of TCR beta chain sequences. In a later analysis, TCR nucleotide sequences were compared against IMGT/GENE-DB human TR gene sequences so that V and J genes could be assigned. A later analysis assigned CDR3 sequences and most-parsimonious VDJ recombination scenarios with the TCRdist pipeline. In a later analysis, each TCR beta chain was defined by its CDR3 amino acid sequence together with its V-gene family, and reads lacking a unique V-gene family were excluded. As a way to deal with suspected cross-contamination and a sequencing artifact, a later analysis dropped roughly 620 nucleotide sequences that were highly shared and had low generation probability. A later analysis calculated a clonal expansion index for each public chain from normalized within-repertoire ranks of inferred template counts. In a later analysis, generation probabilities were computed with a VDJ recombination model fitted to out-of-frame rearrangements, and the resulting probabilities were checked against IGoR. A later analysis scored TCR-TCR, TCR-HLA and TCR-CMV co-occurrence with hypergeometric tests, applying a repertoire-size bias correction to TCR pairs. To estimate false discovery rates, a later analysis permuted the HLA or CMV assignments 20 times. In a later analysis, co-occurring TCRs were grouped with DBSCAN, and TCRdist sequence similarity was added when clustering was performed within HLA-allele-positive subsets. Co-occurrence clustering excluded repertoires with fewer than 30,000 or more than 120,000 public chains, plus five with anomalous nucleotide sharing. In TCRdb, the immuneACCESS table is reduced to in-frame sequences with V and J assigned. These tables do not hold every clone; where another copy was compared, an unresolved V gene accounts for under half, and the others remain unexplained. V and J calls and clone size come straight from that table; D and trimming were deduced from the DNA. The sample has approximately 68,000 clones on record. Roughly 7.4% of the sample belongs to the ten largest clones.

With regard to this clone: There is no known antigen for this receptor.

In total, 666 healthy bone marrow donors made up the cohort. At the time of sampling, all cohort members were nominally healthy, though unrecorded immune exposures were likely present. The donor tested CMV seropositive, placing the donor among the 289 seropositive members of the cohort. A peripheral blood sample was provided by each donor, and peripheral blood mononuclear cells were used for TCR beta sequencing. Genomic DNA was extracted from the blood cell samples with the Qiagen DNeasy Blood Extraction Kit. Study-wide findings and limitations: In a later analysis, some 17,000 TCR beta sequences were associated with specific HLA alleles at a false discovery rate of 0.05. A further reported finding was that TCR beta sequences accurately predicted the HLA-A and HLA-B alleles for most subjects in the first cohort. Correlated functional status among segregating V segments might be attributable to linkage disequilibrium, but an unknown experimental factor could not be ruled out. In the study, some 180 TCR beta chains were listed as associated with cytomegalovirus. In vitro tests confirmed that a few of the cytomegalovirus-associated TCR beta chains recognize cytomegalovirus antigens. The 87-base-pair reads could not distinguish some IMGT-functional V segments, including TRBV6-2 and TRBV6-3, so those segments were excluded. In a later analysis, the rate of TCR association differed among HLA loci, with DRB1 alleles having the most associated TCRs and HLA-C alleles having the fewest. HLA typing was unavailable for some donors at each locus, so association tests used only the typed subset. A cluster of highly shared sequence variants was judged likely to be a technical artifact of the sequencing pipeline. The classifier was reported to diagnose cytomegalovirus status with high specificity and sensitivity in both the original and validation cohorts. Because counts were too low, roughly 17 rarely observed V segments, including chromosome 9 orphons, were left out of the earlier analysis of 500 to 750 of the donors. In a later analysis, HLA-associated TCR beta chains were found to be more clonally expanded and to have lower generation probabilities than equally common non-associated chains. Immune exposure information for the cohort was limited to CMV serostatus. V-gene and J-gene trimming of TCR beta chains was associated with a missense DCLRE1C variant in a later genetic analysis, and the association was replicated in an independent cohort. A later analysis found that most CMV-associated TCR beta chains appeared HLA-restricted, with HLA associations seemingly driven largely by CMV exposure. Broadly in line with IMGT annotations, most TCR beta V segments showed up in productive rearrangements about 90% or about 30% of the time in an earlier analysis of 587 of the donors. According to a later genetic analysis, donors in an Asian-associated ancestry cluster had fewer N-insertions in productive TCRs than the approximately 650-donor mean. The authors suggested that the approach could potentially be generalized to other disease states and immunological phenotypes. Strong co-occurrence of HLA alleles, especially DR and DQ, made assigning TCR associations to individual alleles difficult. The cohort was sequenced for TCR beta chains only, and without alpha or paired-chain data the features that could be detected were limited. While some public TCRs were present in many individuals, most TCR sequences turned up only very rarely across donors. The presence/absence analyses assumed that sequencing depth was roughly uniform across donors, and that assumption may not be true. According to a later analysis, parvovirus B19, influenza, CMV and Epstein-Barr virus appeared linked to several top co-occurrence clusters.

Spanning cysteine to phenylalanine, the CDR3 consists of 15 amino acids. Only the CDR3 DNA is retained, 45 bases long and in frame from the first base. CDR1 is given as MNHNY and CDR2 as SVGAGI, both from the germline V gene (reference sequence). Trimming leaves V shorter by 6 bases and J shorter by 2 bases, with the junction holding 4 bases beyond the gene matches. The receptor comes from a female donor in good health and CMV-seropositive. The sample consisted of PBMCs. The chain joins TRBV6-6 to TRBJ1-3, with 10 bases in between that match TRBD1. The CDR3 protein is CASRDRGRTGNTIYF. The sequenced DNA: TGTGCCAGCAGAGACAGGGGGCGTACTGGAAACACCATATATTTT.